The T cell receptor (beta chain) under discussion was sequenced for a study of shared clonotypes between healthy human individuals. A split of CD4+ cells into CD45RA+ naive and CD45RA-negative memory subsets was performed. Clones were sequenced by immunoSEQ multiplex PCR, and TCRdb holds only the in-frame ones, with some missing. Among 2 million to 2.5 million clones listed, around 95% were seen once. This clone was counted once. What it recognizes is unknown. This sample also contains other DNA sequences that code for the same CDR3. Study-wide results and limits: Unshared clonotypes carried lower generation probabilities than those common to all four donors. Naive subsets tended to show greater estimated richness than memory subsets. Among donors, sharing of clonotypes was expected to be affected by sequencing depth.

The specimen was naive CD4+ T cells sorted from blood. Described subset: CD45RA+ positively selected. This clonotype was obtained from a man younger than 35 in good health.

DNA for the CDR3: TGTGCCAGCAGTGGCGGCAGTAACACTGAAGCTTTCTTT. Its protein is CASSGGSNTEAFF. The chain carries TRBV2 and TRBJ1-1; no clear D. Trimming took off 4 bases at V and 2 bases at J, with 8 bases between the two ends. Germline CDR1 reads SNHLY; CDR2 reads FYNNEI. This CDR3 contains 13 residues.